These 23 T cell receptor beta chains were all obtained from the same sample, sequenced in a study of T cell responses to AZD1222 COVID-19 vaccine. Repertoires were generated with immunoSEQ multiplex PCR, while TCRdb's copy carries only in-frame clones and drops some. The sample records 75,000 to 95,000 clones, 70% to 90% being singletons. Material: peripheral blood, obtained on day 0 of AZD1222 vaccination. These receptors were collected from an adult in good health.

The chain is built from TRBV5-1 and TRBJ2-1, with no clear D. The CDR3 runs 13 residues. Trimming removed 0 bases from V and 10 bases from J, with 11 bases in between. Germline CDR1 SGHRS, CDR2 YFSETQ. DNA of the CDR3: TGCGCCAGCAGCTTGGAGGACCCCAGGGAGCAGTTCTTC. Protein: CASSLEDPREQFF.

V gene TRBV13 combines with J gene TRBJ2-1; 11 bases match TRBD2. Germline trimming cut 4 bases from V and 5 bases from J; bases unmatched to any gene: 10. This CDR3 is built from 17 residues. In germline, CDR1 is PRHDT, CDR2 FYEKMQ (reference sequence). CDR3 sequence (DNA): TGTGCCAGCAGCTCTAGACAGGGGACTAGCGGACACAATGAGCAGTTCTTC. This codes for CASSSRQGTSGHNEQFF. Supplemented by reference TRBV13 and TRBJ2-1, the full variable domain reads AAGVIQSPRHLIKEKRETATLKCYPIPRHDTVYWYQQGPGQDPQFLISFYEKMQSDKGSIPDRFSAQQFSDYHSELNMSSLELGDSALYFCASSSRQGTSGHNEQFFGPGTRLTVL.

The chain combines TRBV11-2 with TRBJ2-1; D is unresolved. Germline CDR1 SGHAT, CDR2 FQNNGV. V was clipped by 5 bases and J by 3 bases, with 14 bases between them. The CDR3 runs 15 residues. CDR3 coding DNA: TGTGCCAGCAGCCTTAGAGGTGGGTACTACAATGAGCAGTTCTTC. Encoded protein: CASSLRGGYYNEQFF.

V gene TRBV28 combines with J gene TRBJ1-2; perhaps TRBD1 as D (5 bases). V dropped 1 base and J dropped 7 bases, with 16 bases sitting between them. Germline V gene lookup returns CDR1 MDHEN and CDR2 SYDVKM. The CDR3 length is 15 residues. The CDR3 DNA reads as TGTGCCAGCAGTTTATCGGGACGTTCGTACGGTGGCTACACCTTC. Its translation: CASSLSGRSYGGYTF.

The chain employs TRBV15 and TRBJ2-1, with a possible D match to TRBD1 (5 bases). Trimming took 3 bases from V and 8 from J, leaving 11 bases between them. The length of the CDR3 is 13 residues. The germline CDR1 and CDR2 sequences are LNHNV and YYDKDF (reference sequence). As DNA, the CDR3 is TGTGCCACCAGCAGGATGGAAGGGGATGAGCAGTTCTTC. Translated, it gives CATSRMEGDEQFF.

The chain employs TRBV19 and TRBJ1-1; D uncertain. The CDR3 sequence is 13 residues long. Trimming cost V 3 bases and J 4 bases, with 9 bases left between them. The germline V gene encodes CDR1 LNHDA and CDR2 SQIVND (reference sequence). The DNA for the CDR3 is TGTGCCAGTAGTATTGGAGTGGGCACTGAAGCTTTCTTT. This translates into CASSIGVGTEAFF.

The gene calls are TRBV6-5 and TRBJ1-1, with D perhaps matching TRBD1 (5 bases). The V end was cut by 0 bases, the J end by 1 base, with 9 bases between. The CDR3 consists of 15 residues. From germline, CDR1 is MNHEY and CDR2 SVGAGI. The CDR3 DNA is TGTGCCAGCAGTTACTCGACTGGACAGAACACTGAAGCTTTCTTT. This gives the protein CASSYSTGQNTEAFF.

The chain carries TRBV7-7 and TRBJ2-2; the D is unclear. Between the trimmed V and J ends, which lost 5 bases and 7 bases, there was a span of 14 bases. Germline V gives CDR1 SSHAT, CDR2 FNYEAQ (reference sequence). The CDR3 has 14 amino acids. The CDR3 loop is CASSPRWEGGELFF. Written as DNA, the CDR3 is TGTGCCAGCAGCCCGAGGTGGGAAGGCGGGGAGCTGTTTTTT.

The V call is TRBV6-9, the J call TRBJ1-1; TRBD1 agrees at 7 bases. V lost 5 bases to trimming and J lost 6 bases; unmatched junction nucleotides: 9. Looked up from germline, CDR1 is MNHGY and CDR2 is SVAAGI. CDR3 length: 14 residues. The CDR3 region has the DNA TGTGCCAGCAGTCACCAGACAGGGACCGCTGAAGCTTTCTTT. Translating it yields CASSHQTGTAEAFF.

V and J are TRBV7-9 and TRBJ1-1, with a possible D match to TRBD1 (5 bases). CDR1 is SEHNR, CDR2 FQNEAQ, per germline (reference sequence). Trimming removed 5 bases from V and 1 base from J, with 11 bases in between. This CDR3 region has 14 residues. CDR3 DNA: TGTGCCAGCAGCCCCGGGACGGCGAACACTGAAGCTTTCTTT. It specifies CASSPGTANTEAFF. The variable domain in full, with the rest retrieved from reference TRBV7-9 and TRBJ1-1, is DTGVSQNPRHKITKRGQNVTFRCDPISEHNRLYWYRQTLGQGPEFLTYFQNEAQLEKSRLLSDRFSAERPKGSFSTLEIQRTEQGDSAMYLCASSPGTANTEAFFGQGTRLTVV.

The count of this clone is one. The rearrangement joins TRBV7-2 to TRBJ2-1; the match to TRBD2 covers 9 bases. CDR1 SGHTA and CDR2 FQGNSA come from the germline V gene. CDR3 length: 16 amino acids. J lost 4 bases, V lost 3 bases, and 7 bases had no gene match. For the CDR3, the DNA is TGTGCCAGCAGCTTTTTTCCTAGCGGGGCTTACAATGAGCAGTTCTTC. Amino acids: CASSFFPSGAYNEQFF.

DNA for the CDR3: TGTGCCAGCTCACCAGGGACACCCTTTTCTGGAAACACCATATATTTT. Amino acids: CASSPGTPFSGNTIYF. The rearrangement links TRBV18 to TRBJ1-3; tentatively, D is TRBD1 (6 bases). The CDR3 runs 16 residues. Germline-derived CDR1 and CDR2 are KGHSH and LQKENI. V lost 2 bases and J 1 base, leaving 12 bases between the germline ends.

As DNA, the CDR3 is TGTGCCAGTAGTACCCTAGGGGAGCGGGGGGGTCCCAACATTCAGTACTTC. It encodes CASSTLGERGGPNIQYF. This chain joins TRBV19 and TRBJ2-4; 10 bases align to TRBD2. This CDR3 region has 17 residues. Losses at the gene ends were 4 bases for V and 7 bases for J; bases not matched to a gene: 13. Germline V gene sequence: CDR1 LNHDA, CDR2 SQIVND (reference sequence).

This clone was counted a single time. The V call is TRBV7-9, the J call TRBJ2-7, with 9 positions matching TRBD1. Germline V CDR1 and CDR2: SEHNR, FQNEAQ (reference sequence). The J segment lost 6 bases and the V segment lost 3 bases, leaving 3 bases of the junction unmatched. The CDR3 contains 13 residues. CDR3: CASSLEQGAEQYF. The CDR3 DNA reads as TGTGCCAGCAGCTTGGAACAGGGGGCCGAGCAGTACTTC.

This clone was observed a single time. This chain connects TRBV5-1 to TRBJ2-1; the D is unclear. The V end was cut by 6 bases, the J end by 0 bases, with 13 bases between. Looked up from germline, CDR1 is SGHRS and CDR2 is YFSETQ. This CDR3 comprises 15 residues. The CDR3 here is CASNPASSSYNEQFF. Written as DNA, the CDR3 is TGCGCCAGCAATCCCGCCAGTAGCTCCTACAATGAGCAGTTCTTC.

J is TRBJ1-4 and V is TRBV19; weak D call: TRBD1 (6 bases). The germline gives CDR1 LNHDA, CDR2 SQIVND (reference sequence). The CDR3 is 14 residues long. V was cut by 8 bases and J by 0 bases, with 10 bases left in between. The CDR3 nucleotides read TGTGCCAGTTCACAGGGTACAACTAATGAAAAACTGTTTTTT. This codes for CASSQGTTNEKLFF. The complete variable domain, with remaining parts taken from reference TRBV19 and TRBJ1-4, reads DGGITQSPKYLFRKEGQNVTLSCEQNLNHDAMYWYRQDPGQGLRLIYYSQIVNDFQKGDIAEGYSVSREKKESFPLTVTSAQKNPTAFYLCASSQGTTNEKLFFGSGTQLSVL.

V usage is TRBV4-2 and J usage is TRBJ2-1; 9 nucleotides line up with TRBD2. The germline V gene encodes CDR1 LGHNA and CDR2 YNFKEQ. The CDR3 length is 16 residues. The J segment lost 4 bases and the V segment lost 8 bases, leaving 12 bases of the junction unmatched. CDR3 protein: CASAGGGHNSYNEQFF. CDR3 DNA sequence: TGTGCCAGCGCGGGGGGGGGACACAACAGTTACAATGAGCAGTTCTTC.

The rearrangement uses TRBV5-1 and TRBJ2-1; D is undetermined. V lost 7 bases to trimming and J lost 7 bases, with 12 bases between them. The CDR3 covers 12 residues. Germline loops: CDR1 SGHRS, CDR2 YFSETQ. Here the CDR3 DNA reads TGCGCCAGCGCCGGATCTGGTAATGAGCAGTTCTTC. As protein: CASAGSGNEQFF.

The genes are TRBV10-3 and TRBJ1-2, with a possible D match to TRBD1 (5 bases). CDR1 ENHRY and CDR2 SYGVKD come from the germline V gene. V was shortened by 4 bases and J by 7 bases, with 19 bases between the two germline ends. The CDR3 extends over 15 amino acids. The CDR3, as DNA: TGTGCCATCAGTGGTTACGAGGTGACAGCTTCTGGCTACACCTTC. This translates into CAISGYEVTASGYTF.

The gene calls are TRBV19 and TRBJ1-1; unclear D gene. With 3 bases removed from V and 2 bases from J, the gap between germline ends came to 7 bases. The CDR3 extends over 13 amino acids. Looked up from germline, CDR1 is LNHDA and CDR2 is SQIVND (reference sequence). CDR3 region: CASSMRYNTEAFF. The CDR3 DNA reads as TGTGCCAGTAGTATGCGATATAACACTGAAGCTTTCTTT.

The V gene is TRBV10-3, the J gene TRBJ2-5; D remains ambiguous. CDR1 ENHRY and CDR2 SYGVKD come from the germline V gene. This CDR3 is built from 14 residues. V lost 0 bases and J lost 6, with 11 bases in between. The CDR3 nucleotides are TGTGCCATCAGTGAGTCAGCCCTGTTGAAGACCCAGTACTTC. Its translation: CAISESALLKTQYF.

J is TRBJ2-7 and V is TRBV3-1 (or the pseudogene TRBV3-2), with 9 positions matching TRBD1. The V segment lost 4 bases and the J segment 11 bases; nucleotides outside the gene matches: 15. Per the germline V gene, CDR1 is LGHDT and CDR2 is YNNKEL (reference sequence). The CDR3 covers 15 residues. Here the CDR3 DNA reads TGTGCCAGCAGCCTTACCGGGACAGGGAGCGATGGCAAGTACTTC. It yields the protein CASSLTGTGSDGKYF.

The V gene is TRBV18, the J gene TRBJ1-1; 10 positions match TRBD1. This CDR3 is built from 15 residues. With V trimmed by 5 bases and J by 13 bases, 16 bases remained unmatched. CDR1 and CDR2 from the germline V gene are KGHSH and LQKENI. In DNA, the CDR3 is TGTGCCAGCTCAGGCGGGACAGGGGACTCTTCCCGTTATTTCTTT. It translates to CASSGGTGDSSRYFF.